Listed here is a single T cell receptor (beta chain). The identical CDR3 is also encoded by other nucleotide sequences in the sample. This sample stems from a study of shared T cell receptors in the human thymus. J lost 1 base, V lost 2 bases, and 3 bases had no gene match. Germline lookup yields CDR1 LNHNV and CDR2 YYDKDF (reference sequence). The CDR3 covers 15 residues. Assay: immunoSEQ multiplex PCR; the TCRdb copy retains only in-frame clones and omits some. This table holds roughly 700,000 clones, 85% to 90% found once. This sample also appeared in a second study, on human thymus T cells. That study reports: Donors were healthy Finnish babies undergoing corrective operations for congenital heart defects. Thymus pieces cut out during corrective heart surgery were the tissue that was used. Gene usage for V and J segments appeared biased in thymic and blood repertoires. Unrelated people showed highly overlapping thymic repertoires, related research reported.

Material for sequencing was thymocytes. This chain uses TRBV15 with TRBJ2-7; 9 nucleotides match TRBD2. This clonotype was obtained from a boy under three years old with a congenital heart defect. The CDR3: CATSRPTSGSYEQYF. The CDR3 DNA sequence: TGTGCCACCAGCAGACCGACTAGCGGTTCCTACGAGCAGTACTTC. Drawing the rest from reference TRBV15 and TRBJ2-7, the complete variable domain is DAMVIQNPRYQVTQFGKPVTLSCSQTLNHNVMYWYQQKSSQAPKLLFHYYDKDFNNEADTPDNFQSRRPNTSFCFLDIRSPGLGDTAMYLCATSRPTSGSYEQYFGPGTRLTVT.